One TCR beta chain is described in this entry. This entry is derived from a study of blood T cell repertoires in COVID-19. The wider study: Specimens from acute and convalescent COVID-19 originated in the United States, Italy and Spain. The cDNA or gDNA used as material had been derived from T cells, B-cell-depleted T cells, or PBMCs.

This CDR3 comprises 16 residues. Losses at the gene ends were 4 bases for V and 5 bases for J; bases not matched to a gene: 11. In germline, CDR1 is MNHEY, CDR2 SVGAGI. As originally analysed: Amplification with reference gene primers provided the estimates of nucleated cell counts. Sequenced by immunoSEQ multiplex PCR; TCRdb stores in-frame clones only, minus some. Clone size and V and J calls were adopted from that table, with D and trimming inferred from the DNA. The table lists 250,000 to 300,000 clones, 70% to 90% of them singletons. Source material: peripheral blood. This sequence joins TRBV6-5 and TRBJ2-7, with 10 bases aligning to TRBD1. This receptor was identified in a man aged 45-65 years with active or convalescent COVID-19. CDR3 nucleotides: TGTGCCAGCAGTTTGCCTCATGGGACAGGGGTAAACGAGCAGTACTTC. Its protein product is CASSLPHGTGVNEQYF.